The 4 T cell receptor beta chains below were found in one sample sequenced in a study of cytomegalovirus exposure and HLA in healthy donors. The PCR used 60 Vbeta and 13 Jbeta primers. The repertoire was sequenced with immunoSEQ multiplex PCR; TCRdb's copy has only in-frame clones and lacks some. The sample has about 190,000 clones; about three quarters are singletons. Sequencing used PBMCs. These receptors were collected from a woman aged 25 to 39 in good health and CMV-seropositive.

This clone was recorded once. CDR3 amino acids: CASSLARLAGETQYF. CDR3 coding DNA: TGTGCCAGCAGCTTAGCCCGACTAGCAGGAGAGACCCAGTACTTC. The gene calls are TRBV7-2 and TRBJ2-5; 7 nucleotides agree with TRBD2. This CDR3 region has 15 residues. J was trimmed by 4 bases and V by 0 bases; bases with no gene match: 5. CDR1 SGHTA and CDR2 FQGNSA come from the germline V gene.

The gene calls are TRBV18 and TRBJ1-1; D unclear. V lost 3 bases and J 3 bases, leaving 17 bases between the germline ends. The CDR3 is 16 amino acids. CDR1 is KGHSH and CDR2 is LQKENI in the germline V gene. The chain's CDR3 is CASSPSRVSHYTEAFF. For the CDR3, the DNA is TGTGCCAGCTCACCCTCCCGGGTCTCGCATTACACTGAAGCTTTCTTT.

This clone has more than one count but fewer than ten. The rearrangement joins TRBV5-1 to TRBJ1-1; D gene unclear. V lost 1 base and J lost 4, with 14 bases in between. The CDR3 extends over 15 amino acids. The germline V gene encodes CDR1 SGHRS and CDR2 YFSETQ. The CDR3 DNA follows: TGCGCCAGCAGCTTGAGCGGGTTAGGACTCACTGAAGCTTTCTTT. This translates into CASSLSGLGLTEAFF. Variable domain in full (rest from reference TRBV5-1 and TRBJ1-1): KAGVTQTPRYLIKTRGQQVTLSCSPISGHRSVSWYQQTPGQGLQFLFEYFSETQRNKGNFPGRFSGRQFSNSRSEMNVSTLELGDSALYLCASSLSGLGLTEAFFGQGTRLTVV.

The chain links TRBV10-3 to TRBJ1-3; D not resolved. The V end was cut by 3 bases, the J end by 0 bases, with 15 bases between. Per germline, CDR1 ENHRY and CDR2 SYGVKD. The CDR3 covers 17 residues. The CDR3 region is CAISDGAAGSSGNTIYF. Here the CDR3 DNA reads TGTGCCATCAGTGACGGCGCGGCGGGGAGCTCTGGAAACACCATATATTTT.